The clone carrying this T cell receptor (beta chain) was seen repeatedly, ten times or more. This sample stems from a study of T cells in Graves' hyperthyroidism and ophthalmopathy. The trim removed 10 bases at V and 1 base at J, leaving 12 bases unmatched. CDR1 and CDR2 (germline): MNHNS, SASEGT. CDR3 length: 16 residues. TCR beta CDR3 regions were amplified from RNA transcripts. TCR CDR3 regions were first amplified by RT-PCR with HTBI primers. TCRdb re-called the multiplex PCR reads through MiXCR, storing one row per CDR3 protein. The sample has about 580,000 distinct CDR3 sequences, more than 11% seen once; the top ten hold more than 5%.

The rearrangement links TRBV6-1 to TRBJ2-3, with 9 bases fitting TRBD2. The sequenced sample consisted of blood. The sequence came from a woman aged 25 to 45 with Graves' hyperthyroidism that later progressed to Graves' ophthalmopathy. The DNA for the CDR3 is TGTGCCACCTCTTCCGGACTAGCGAGTGGCACAGATACGCAGTATTTT. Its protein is CATSSGLASGTDTQYF.